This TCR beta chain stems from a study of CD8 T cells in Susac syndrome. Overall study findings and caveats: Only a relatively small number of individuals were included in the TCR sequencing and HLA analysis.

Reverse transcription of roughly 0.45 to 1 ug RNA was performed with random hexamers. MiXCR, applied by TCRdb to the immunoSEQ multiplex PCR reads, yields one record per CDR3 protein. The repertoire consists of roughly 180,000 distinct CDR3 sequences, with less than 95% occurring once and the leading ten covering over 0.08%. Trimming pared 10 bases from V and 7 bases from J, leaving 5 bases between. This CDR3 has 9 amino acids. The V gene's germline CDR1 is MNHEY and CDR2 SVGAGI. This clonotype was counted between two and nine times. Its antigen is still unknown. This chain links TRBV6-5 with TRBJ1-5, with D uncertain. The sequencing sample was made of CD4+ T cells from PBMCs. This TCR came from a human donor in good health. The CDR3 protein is CATGQPQHF. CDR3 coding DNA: TGTGCCACCGGACAGCCCCAGCATTTT.